The rows below give T cell receptor beta chains drawn from one sample of a study of OX40 agonist ivuxolimab in advanced cancers. The table came from immunoSEQ multiplex PCR; TCRdb's copy has only in-frame clones and leaves some out. The sample yields 98,000 or so clones, about 80% seen once. Specimen: CD4+ or CD8+ T cells sorted from blood, collected in a trial of the OX40 agonist ivuxolimab. The receptors here all came from an adult with an advanced solid tumor such as melanoma, head and neck, liver or kidney cancer. Each CDR3 is given with its conserved first and last residue. Each record gives: J gene, V gene, clone size, D gene, CDR3 DNA, CDR3 protein. The D gene is left open where the match is weak. Not every row has a clone size; where given, it reads once, few, many or a size class.

TRBJ2-7 | TRBV18 | NA | TRBD1 | TGTGCCAGCTCATCACAGGGGGTGAGGAGCGAGCAGTACTTC | CASSSQGVRSEQYF
TRBJ2-1 | TRBV4-1 | few | NA | TGCGCCAGCAGCAAACTCCAGGGGAGCGGGCAGGGGGGCACCTACAATGAGCAGTTCTTC | CASSKLQGSGQGGTYNEQFF
TRBJ2-5 | TRBV29-1 | few | TRBD2 | TGCAGCGTTGATAAGGTAGCGGGGGAGACCCAGTACTTC | CSVDKVAGETQYF
TRBJ2-1 | TRBV6-5 | NA | NA | TGTGCCACAAAGTCCAATGAGCAGTTCTTC | CATKSNEQFF
TRBJ2-3 | TRBV7-3 | NA | NA | TGTGCCAGCAGCTTCCCCGGGGGTACGCAGTATTTT | CASSFPGGTQYF
TRBJ2-1 | TRBV7-3 | few | TRBD1 | TGTGCCAGCAGCTTAAGGGACAGAGGGTTCAATGAGCAGTTCTTC | CASSLRDRGFNEQFF
TRBJ2-5 | TRBV18 | NA | NA | TGTGCCAGCTCACCACGTCAGGGAGAGACCCAGTACTTC | CASSPRQGETQYF
TRBJ1-5 | TRBV18 | NA | NA | TGTGCCAGCTCACCACCAGGGCTCAATCAGCCCCAGCATTTT | CASSPPGLNQPQHF
TRBJ2-1 | TRBV6-1 | NA | NA | TGTGCCAGCAGAGAAAGAGGGAGCCATGAGCAGTTCTTC | CASRERGSHEQFF
TRBJ1-2 | TRBV5-4 | NA | NA | TGTGCCAGCAGCTTGGCCCAGGGGTCTAACTATGGCTACACCTTC | CASSLAQGSNYGYTF
TRBJ2-5 | TRBV28 | NA | NA | TGTGCCAGCAGTTTCTCAAAGGGGCGCCGTGCGGCCTACTTC | CASSFSKGRRAAYF
TRBJ2-5 | TRBV5-6 | few | NA | TGTGCCAGCAGCTCGTACGGGGAAGAGACCCAGTACTTC | CASSSYGEETQYF
TRBJ2-1 | TRBV7-3 | NA | NA | TGTGCCAGCAGCTTAGGGCCCTACAATGAGCAGTTCTTC | CASSLGPYNEQFF
TRBJ1-1 | TRBV7-2 | NA | NA | TGTGCCAGCAGGCCATCCCGGGGGGAAGGAGAAGCTTTCTTT | CASRPSRGEGEAFF
TRBJ1-1 | TRBV7-9 | NA | NA | TGTGCCAGCAGTTACGGTAGTAACACTGAAGCTTTCTTT | CASSYGSNTEAFF
TRBJ2-5 | TRBV4-3 | NA | TRBD2 | TGCGCCAGCAGCCAAGAACTAGCGGGGGGGAACACTCAAGAGACCCAGTACTTC | CASSQELAGGNTQETQYF
TRBJ2-1 | TRBV14 | NA | NA | TGTGCCAGCAGCCAATTGGGAGGGGGTAAGCAGTTCTTC | CASSQLGGGKQFF
TRBJ2-5 | TRBV7-2 | NA | TRBD2 | TGTGCCAGCAGCTTGCAAGCGGGGATCCAAGAGACCCAGTACTTC | CASSLQAGIQETQYF
TRBJ2-4 | TRBV28 | NA | TRBD2 | TGTGCCAGCAGCAATGTGATCGGGACTAGTCACATTCAGTACTTC | CASSNVIGTSHIQYF
TRBJ1-1 | TRBV5-1 | NA | NA | TGCGCCAGCAGCTCCTCAACGATGAACACTGAAGCTTTCTTT | CASSSSTMNTEAFF
TRBJ1-2 | TRBV7-9 | NA | NA | TGTGCCAGCAGCTTAGACGGGAGGGGCGGCTACACCTTC | CASSLDGRGGYTF
TRBJ1-1 | TRBV4-1 | NA | NA | TGCGCCAGCAGCCAAGATGACCGAGGTAGGACTGAAGCTTTCTTT | CASSQDDRGRTEAFF
TRBJ1-5 | TRBV2 | many | NA | TGTGCCAGCAGTGAAAGCAATCAGCCCCAGCATTTT | CASSESNQPQHF
TRBJ2-7 | TRBV6-5 | NA | TRBD2 | TGTGCCAGCACCCCGAGCGGGACGGGGAACGAGCAGTACTTC | CASTPSGTGNEQYF
TRBJ1-5 | TRBV19 | NA | NA | TGTGCCAGTACCCGACAGATCTATAGCAATCAGCCCCAGCATTTT | CASTRQIYSNQPQHF
TRBJ2-5 | TRBV5-1 | once | NA | TGCGCCAGCAGCCCGGGCCAGGGGGAGACCCAGTACTTC | CASSPGQGETQYF
TRBJ1-2 | TRBV27 | NA | TRBD1 | TGTGCCAGCGGCCGACAGGGGGGCTACACCTTC | CASGRQGGYTF
TRBJ2-2 | TRBV4-2 | NA | NA | TGTGCCAGCAGCCAACCTGGGAGGTCCAACACCGGGGAGCTGTTTTTT | CASSQPGRSNTGELFF
TRBJ1-6 | TRBV30 | NA | NA | TGTGCCTGGACCCCGGTCAGGATCTATTCACCCCTCCACTTT | CAWTPVRIYSPLHF
TRBJ1-4 | TRBV18 | NA | TRBD1 | TGTGCCAGCTCACCACTCGACAGGGGTGAAAAACTGTTTTTT | CASSPLDRGEKLFF
TRBJ1-1 | TRBV4-2 | NA | TRBD1 | TGTGCCAGCAGCCGGGGACAGGGAAACACTGAAGCTTTCTTT | CASSRGQGNTEAFF
TRBJ2-5 | TRBV5-1 | NA | TRBD2 | TGCGCCAGCGACTGGACGGGCGGGAGAGAGGAGACCCAGTACTTC | CASDWTGGREETQYF
TRBJ2-7 | TRBV18 | NA | TRBD1 | TGTGCCAGCTCACCTTGGACAGGGGGCAGCGAGCAGTACTTC | CASSPWTGGSEQYF
TRBJ1-1 | TRBV7-8 | NA | NA | TGTGCCAGCACCCGGGTCATGAACACTGAAGCTTTCTTT | CASTRVMNTEAFF
TRBJ1-1 | TRBV6-4 | once | NA | TGTGCCAGCAGCGCGGGACAGAACACTGAAGCTTTCTTT | CASSAGQNTEAFF
TRBJ2-2 | TRBV15 | few | TRBD1 | TGTGCCACCAGCAGAGAGGCCAGGGGGACCGGGGAGCTGTTTTTT | CATSREARGTGELFF
TRBJ2-7 | TRBV4-3 | NA | NA | TGCGCCAGCAGCCAAGGACTTATGATACAGGGAGAAAGGACCTACGAGCAGTACTTC | CASSQGLMIQGERTYEQYF
TRBJ1-4 | TRBV2 | NA | NA | TGTGCCAGCGGGCGGGAAAAACTGTTTTTT | CASGREKLFF
TRBJ1-2 | TRBV6-5 | NA | NA | TGTGCCAGCAGTTACTCTCCCAGGGGAACCCATGGCTACACCTTC | CASSYSPRGTHGYTF
TRBJ2-3 | TRBV7-3 | NA | NA | TGTGCCAGCAGCCCACAAGGGAGTCCTCAGTCTACGCAGTATTTT | CASSPQGSPQSTQYF
TRBJ1-3 | TRBV7-2 | NA | NA | TGTGCCAGCAGCATAGGGGTCTCTGGAAACACCATATATTTT | CASSIGVSGNTIYF
TRBJ2-3 | TRBV27 | NA | NA | TGTGCCAGCAGTTCTGTCCGGGAAAACCCTAGCACAGATACGCAGTATTTT | CASSSVRENPSTDTQYF
TRBJ2-3 | TRBV7-3 | NA | NA | TGTGCCAGCAGCTTAACTTGGGGAGATACGCAGTATTTT | CASSLTWGDTQYF
TRBJ1-3 | TRBV5-4 | many | TRBD1 | TGTGCCAGCAGCTTAGACAGGGGTACGGGAAACACCATATATTTT | CASSLDRGTGNTIYF
TRBJ1-2 | TRBV6-5 | NA | NA | TGTGCCAGCACACTGATTCGGGGGGCAGGCTATGGCTACACCTTC | CASTLIRGAGYGYTF
TRBJ2-1 | TRBV7-6 | NA | NA | TGTGCCAGCAGCATTAGATCCCAAGAGCAGTTCTTC | CASSIRSQEQFF